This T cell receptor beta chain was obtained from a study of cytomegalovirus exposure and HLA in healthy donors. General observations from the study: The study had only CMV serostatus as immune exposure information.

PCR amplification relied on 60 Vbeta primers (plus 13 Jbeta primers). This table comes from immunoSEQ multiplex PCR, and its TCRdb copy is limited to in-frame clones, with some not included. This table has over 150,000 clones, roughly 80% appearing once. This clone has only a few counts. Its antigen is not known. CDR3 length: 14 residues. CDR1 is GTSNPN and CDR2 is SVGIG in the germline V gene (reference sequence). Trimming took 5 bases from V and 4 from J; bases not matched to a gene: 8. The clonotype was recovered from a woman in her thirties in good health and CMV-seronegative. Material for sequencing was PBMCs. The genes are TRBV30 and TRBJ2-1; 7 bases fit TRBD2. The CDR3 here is CAWGPLGGYNEQFF. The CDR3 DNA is TGTGCCTGGGGGCCCTTGGGGGGGTACAATGAGCAGTTCTTC.